These 5 T cell receptor beta chains originate from one sample sequenced in a study of cytomegalovirus exposure and HLA in healthy donors. Both 60 Vbeta primers and 13 Jbeta primers went into the PCR. TCRdb keeps only in-frame clones here, not all; method: immunoSEQ multiplex PCR. The sample holds more than 80,000 clones, roughly 63% seen once. Input material: PBMCs. These receptor sequences come from a woman aged 35 to 49 in good health and CMV-seropositive.

This clone was detected a few times. The V gene is TRBV7-9, the J gene TRBJ2-5, with a possible D match to TRBD1 (6 bases). CDR3 length: 17 residues. Deletions cut 0 bases from V and 1 base from J, with 15 bases between. Germline CDR1 SEHNR, CDR2 FQNEAQ (reference sequence). Written as DNA, the CDR3 is TGTGCCAGCAGCTTAGCTCTCGCCGGACAGCTCCAAGAGACCCAGTACTTC. Its translation is CASSLALAGQLQETQYF.

J is TRBJ1-5 and V is TRBV10-3; possibly TRBD1 for D (6 bases). The CDR3 extends over 14 amino acids. Germline CDR1 ENHRY, CDR2 SYGVKD. Trimming left V 3 bases short and J 4 bases short, with 10 bases between. The CDR3 region is CAISENGQNQPQHF. The CDR3 DNA reads as TGTGCCATCAGTGAAAATGGACAGAATCAGCCCCAGCATTTT.

The CDR3 region is CASSLGLAGDYEQYF. The CDR3 DNA reads as TGTGCCAGCAGCTTGGGACTAGCGGGAGACTACGAGCAGTACTTC. V is TRBV7-2 and J is TRBJ2-7; TRBD2 matches 14 bases. Per the germline V gene, CDR1 is SGHTA and CDR2 is FQGNSA. The CDR3 runs to 15 residues. The V gene end was trimmed by 3 bases and the J gene end by 3 bases; junction bases not matched to a gene: 1.

J is TRBJ2-7 and V is TRBV7-2; weak D call: TRBD1 (5 bases). With 1 base removed from V and 7 bases from J, the gap between germline ends came to 14 bases. The CDR3 sequence is 14 residues long. In germline, CDR1 is SGHTA, CDR2 FQGNSA. The DNA of the CDR3 is TGTGCCAGCAGCTTAGTTCTCAGGGCCGGGGAGCAGTACTTC. As protein: CASSLVLRAGEQYF.

V usage is TRBV7-2 and J usage is TRBJ2-3, with no clear D. This CDR3 region has 16 residues. Trimming took 5 bases from V and 2 from J, leaving 17 bases between them. Germline CDR1 is SGHTA and CDR2 is FQGNSA. The CDR3 protein is CASSTTGSTHTDTQYF. The CDR3 region has the DNA TGTGCCAGCAGCACTACTGGCTCGACTCACACAGATACGCAGTATTTT. The whole variable domain, remainder taken from reference TRBV7-2 and TRBJ2-3, is GAGVSQSPSNKVTEKGKDVELRCDPISGHTALYWYRQSLGQGLEFLIYFQGNSAPDKSGLPSDRFSAERTGGSVSTLTIQRTQQEDSAVYLCASSTTGSTHTDTQYFGPGTRLTVL.